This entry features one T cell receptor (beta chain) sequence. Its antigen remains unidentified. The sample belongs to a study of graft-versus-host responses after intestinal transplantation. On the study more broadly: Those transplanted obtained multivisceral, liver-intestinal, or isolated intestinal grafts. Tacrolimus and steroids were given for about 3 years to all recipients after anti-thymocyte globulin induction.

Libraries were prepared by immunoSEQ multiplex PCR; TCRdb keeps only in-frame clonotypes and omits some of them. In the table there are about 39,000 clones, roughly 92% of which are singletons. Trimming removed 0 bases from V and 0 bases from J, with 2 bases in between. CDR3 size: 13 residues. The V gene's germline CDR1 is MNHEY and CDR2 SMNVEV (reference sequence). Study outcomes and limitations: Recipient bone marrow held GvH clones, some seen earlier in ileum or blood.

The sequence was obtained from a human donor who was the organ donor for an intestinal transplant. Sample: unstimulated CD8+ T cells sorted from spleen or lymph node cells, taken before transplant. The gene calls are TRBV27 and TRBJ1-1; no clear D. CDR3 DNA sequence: TGTGCCAGCAGTTTATCAGTGAACACTGAAGCTTTCTTT. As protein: CASSLSVNTEAFF.